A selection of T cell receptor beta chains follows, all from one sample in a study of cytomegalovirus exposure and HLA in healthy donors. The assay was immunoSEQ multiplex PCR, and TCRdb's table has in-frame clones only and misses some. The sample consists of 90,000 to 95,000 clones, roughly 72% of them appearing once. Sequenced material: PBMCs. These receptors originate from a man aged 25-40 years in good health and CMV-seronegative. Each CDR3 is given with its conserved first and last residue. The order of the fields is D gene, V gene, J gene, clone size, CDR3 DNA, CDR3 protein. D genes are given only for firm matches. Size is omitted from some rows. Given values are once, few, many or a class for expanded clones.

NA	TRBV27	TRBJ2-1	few	TGTGCCAGCAGTCTTCGACGGGTCGATGAGCAGTTCTTC	CASSLRRVDEQFF
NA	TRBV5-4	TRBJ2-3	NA	TGTGCCAGCAGCATAATCGCAGATACGCAGTATTTT	CASSIIADTQYF
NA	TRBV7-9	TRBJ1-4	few	TGTGCCAGCAGCTTAGTTCAGGGTACTAATGAAAAACTGTTTTTT	CASSLVQGTNEKLFF
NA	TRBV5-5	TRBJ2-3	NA	TGTGCCAGCAGCTTTCCTAGCACAGATACGCAGTATTTT	CASSFPSTDTQYF
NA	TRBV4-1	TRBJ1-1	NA	TGCGCCAGCATCCTAGCCCCGCTCATGAACACTGAAGCTTTCTTT	CASILAPLMNTEAFF
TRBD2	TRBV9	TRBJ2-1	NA	TGTGCCAGCAGCGTAGTGGATAGCGGGAGCTCCTACAATGAGCAGTTCTTC	CASSVVDSGSSYNEQFF
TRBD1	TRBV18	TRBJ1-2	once	TGTGCCAGCTCACCGTTGACAGGGGGCGCAGAAGGCTACACCTTC	CASSPLTGGAEGYTF
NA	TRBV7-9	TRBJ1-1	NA	TGTGCCAGCAGTTTTAGGGGCTGGGACACTGAAGCTTTCTTT	CASSFRGWDTEAFF
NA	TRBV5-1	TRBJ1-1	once	TGCGCCAGCACCCTCAATGGGGCAACCCCCGCCCCAGCTTTCTTT	CASTLNGATPAPAFF
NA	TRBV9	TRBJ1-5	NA	TGTGCCAGCAGCGCGGGGGACCGTACCAATCAGCCCCAGCATTTT	CASSAGDRTNQPQHF
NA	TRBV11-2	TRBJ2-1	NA	TGTGCCTCAGCAGGTTACCCAACATACAATGAGCAGTTCTTC	CASAGYPTYNEQFF
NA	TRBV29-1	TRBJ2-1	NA	TGCAGCAGTAAGGGGGAGACCTCCTACAATGAGCAGTTCTTC	CSSKGETSYNEQFF
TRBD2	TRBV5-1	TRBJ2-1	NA	TGCGCCAGCAGCTCGACTAGCATTAATGAGCAGTTCTTC	CASSSTSINEQFF
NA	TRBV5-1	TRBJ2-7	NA	TGCGCCAGCAGCTTGGCCTGGGACAAGGGTGCCTACGAGCAGTACTTC	CASSLAWDKGAYEQYF
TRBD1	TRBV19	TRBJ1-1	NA	TGTGCCAGTAGTATTGGCAGGGGGGTTTACACTGAAGCTTTCTTT	CASSIGRGVYTEAFF
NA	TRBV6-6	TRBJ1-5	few	TGTGCCAGCAGCCTGGTGGAGGGAAATAATCAGCCCCAGCATTTT	CASSLVEGNNQPQHF
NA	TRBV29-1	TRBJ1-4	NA	TGCAGCGTTGGGCTTAGGGAGAAAGGAAGGGAAAAACTGTTTTTT	CSVGLREKGREKLFF